Following are 11 T cell receptor beta chains from one sample sequenced in a study of blood T cell repertoires in COVID-19. Assay: immunoSEQ multiplex PCR; the TCRdb copy retains only in-frame clones and omits some. The repertoire holds 140,000 or so clones, with about 90% as singletons. Sequencing input: peripheral blood. These receptors were collected from a woman in her forties or fifties with acute or convalescent COVID-19.

The V call is TRBV7-9, the J call TRBJ1-6, with D perhaps matching TRBD1 (5 bases). Deletions cut 7 bases from V and 5 bases from J, with 18 bases between. Germline V gene sequence: CDR1 SEHNR, CDR2 FQNEAQ (reference sequence). The CDR3 consists of 16 residues. The CDR3 loop is CASTTTGGVNNSPLHF. CDR3 DNA sequence: TGTGCCAGCACCACGACGGGGGGGGTTAATAATTCACCCCTCCACTTT.

Here the CDR3 reads CASSIPGQGIYEQYF. CDR3 in DNA: TGTGCCAGCAGTATACCGGGACAGGGAATCTACGAGCAGTACTTC. V and J are TRBV21-1 and TRBJ2-7; TRBD1 reflects the table's D call only, with no check against the DNA. TRBV21-1 corresponds to a pseudogene. The CDR3 spans 15 residues.

The table lists this clone with a count of one. The chain recombines TRBV3-1 (or the pseudogene TRBV3-2) with TRBJ1-4; 9 bases are a match to TRBD1. Trimming at V came to 0 bases and at J to 6 bases, leaving 8 bases not matched to a gene. In germline, CDR1 is LGHDT, CDR2 YNNKEL (reference sequence). CDR3 length: 17 residues. The CDR3: CASSQEGTGRADEKLFF. CDR3 DNA: TGTGCCAGCAGCCAAGAAGGGACAGGGAGGGCAGATGAAAAACTGTTTTTT.

This chain joins TRBV7-2 and TRBJ2-7, with 8 nucleotides matching TRBD2. The J call is doubtful: the DNA matches TRBJ2-1 better. The length of the CDR3 is 16 residues. The germline gives CDR1 SGHTA, CDR2 FQGNSA. CDR3 DNA: TGTGCCAGCAGTCGATCACTAGCGGATATTTACAATGAGCAGTTCTTC. Amino acids: CASSRSLADIYNEQFF.

The CDR3 protein is CASGRLYTEAFF. As DNA, the CDR3 is TGTGCCAGCGGACGACTATACACTGAAGCTTTCTTT. This chain joins TRBV2 and TRBJ1-1; D gene unclear. Germline V gene sequence: CDR1 SNHLY, CDR2 FYNNEI. The V and J ends lost 8 bases and 3 bases respectively, with 10 bases between them. This CDR3 has 12 residues. Using reference TRBV2 and TRBJ1-1 for the parts outside the CDR3, the full variable domain is EPEVTQTPSHQVTQMGQEVILRCVPISNHLYFYWYRQILGQKVEFLVSFYNNEISEKSEIFDDQFSVERPDGSNFTLKIRSTKLEDSAMYFCASGRLYTEAFFGQGTRLTVV.

The gene calls are TRBV6-5 and TRBJ2-7; 14 nucleotides align to TRBD2. In germline, CDR1 is MNHEY, CDR2 SVGAGI. The trim removed 10 bases at V and 3 bases at J, leaving 8 bases unmatched. The CDR3 totals 15 residues. CDR3 coding DNA: TGTGCCACCCAACATGGGACTAGCGGGGGCTACGAGCAGTACTTC. Translating gives CATQHGTSGGYEQYF.

In this sample, this clone turned up once. J is TRBJ1-1 and V is TRBV6-2 or TRBV6-3; perhaps TRBD1 as D (5 bases). The germline V gene encodes CDR1 MNHEY and CDR2 SVGEGT. Trimming cost V 2 bases and J 1 base, with 8 bases left between them. The CDR3 length is 14 residues. The CDR3, as DNA: TGTGCCAGCAGTTACGAGACAGCGAACACTGAAGCTTTCTTT. This sequence encodes CASSYETANTEAFF.

The gene calls are TRBV6-6 and TRBJ1-4; 7 bases align to TRBD1. V was pared by 4 bases and J by 2 bases, with 1 base of the junction left unmatched. Germline-derived CDR1 and CDR2 are MNHNY and SVGAGI (reference sequence). This CDR3 is built from 14 residues. The DNA for the CDR3 is TGTGCCAGCAGTTCGGGACAGACTAATGAAAAACTGTTTTTT. It specifies CASSSGQTNEKLFF.

The chain uses TRBV18 and TRBJ2-1; D remains unclear. This CDR3 contains 15 residues. Germline V gene data show CDR1 as KGHSH and CDR2 as LQKENI. V was pared by 1 base and J by 5 bases, with 12 bases between. The CDR3 sequence is CASSPRATTDNEQFF. The CDR3 coding sequence is TGTGCCAGCTCACCACGGGCAACAACCGACAATGAGCAGTTCTTC.

This chain connects TRBV3-1 (or the pseudogene TRBV3-2) to TRBJ1-1; D is ambiguous. This CDR3 has 15 residues. The germline V and J ends were trimmed by 0 bases and 3 bases, with 11 bases remaining between them. Looked up from germline, CDR1 is LGHDT and CDR2 is YNNKEL (reference sequence). CDR3 in amino acids: CASSQDVGGYTEAFF. CDR3 nucleotides: TGTGCCAGCAGCCAAGACGTGGGCGGGTACACTGAAGCTTTCTTT.

As DNA, the CDR3 is TGTGCCAGCAGTGAAGTCGCTGGACAGGGAGATGGCTACACCTTC. It is translated as CASSEVAGQGDGYTF. The chain couples TRBV2 to TRBJ1-2, with 8 bases that match TRBD1. Trimming took 1 base from V and 6 from J; bases not matched to a gene: 7. This CDR3 has 15 amino acids. The germline V gene has CDR1 SNHLY and CDR2 FYNNEI.